What follows are 13 T cell receptor beta chains derived from one specimen sequenced in a study of T cell responses to AZD1222 COVID-19 vaccine. Clones were sequenced by immunoSEQ multiplex PCR, and TCRdb holds only the in-frame ones, with some missing. The sample includes roughly 150,000 clones, about 92% of them seen just once. The source material was peripheral blood, sampled 28 days after the second AZD1222 dose. These receptors were obtained from an adult who received the AZD1222 COVID-19 vaccine.

J is TRBJ1-2 and V is TRBV20-1; D ambiguous. Per the germline V gene, CDR1 is DFQATT and CDR2 is SNEGSKA (reference sequence). With 0 bases removed from V and 6 bases from J, the gap between germline ends came to 5 bases. The CDR3 is 11 amino acids. The DNA for the CDR3 is TGCAGTGCTAGAGATTGGGATGGCTACACCTTC. It is translated as CSARDWDGYTF.

The chain joins TRBV6-1 to TRBJ1-2, with 10 nucleotides matching TRBD1. V shed 1 base and J 4 bases; nucleotides not matched to a gene: 3. The germline V gene encodes CDR1 MNHNS and CDR2 SASEGT. The CDR3 covers 15 residues. CDR3 DNA: TGTGCCAGCAGTGAAGTCTGGACAGGGGGCTATGGCTACACCTTC. Its protein is CASSEVWTGGYGYTF.

The chain has TRBV6-5 and TRBJ1-3; 9 nucleotides agree with TRBD1. Losses at the gene ends were 7 bases for V and 8 bases for J; bases not matched to a gene: 12. This CDR3 region has 15 residues. The V gene's germline CDR1 is MNHEY and CDR2 SVGAGI. The CDR3 nucleotides read TGTGCCAGCACCCTTGAAGGGACAGGGAGGGACACCATATATTTT. It translates to CASTLEGTGRDTIYF.

The genes are TRBV27 and TRBJ1-5; D is perhaps TRBD1 (5 bases). The CDR3 extends over 17 amino acids. Deletions cut 3 bases from V and 2 bases from J, with 17 bases between. Germline-derived CDR1 and CDR2 are MNHEY and SMNVEV (reference sequence). CDR3 coding DNA: TGTGCCAGCAGTTTGAGCAGGGTTGTAGGGGGCAATCAGCCCCAGCATTTT. It encodes CASSLSRVVGGNQPQHF.

This rearrangement joins TRBV11-2 to TRBJ1-4, with 10 bases matching TRBD1. The CDR3 extends over 14 amino acids. Germline V gives CDR1 SGHAT, CDR2 FQNNGV. The trim removed 8 bases at V and 10 bases at J, leaving 10 bases unmatched. Here the CDR3 DNA reads TGTGCCAGCTCTCCGGGACAGGGGAGAGGAAAACTGTTTTTT. Translated: CASSPGQGRGKLFF.

V is TRBV27 and J is TRBJ1-2; a weak D match, TRBD1 (6 bases). This CDR3 has 15 residues. The germline V gene encodes CDR1 MNHEY and CDR2 SMNVEV (reference sequence). Trimming cost V 5 bases and J 6 bases, with 19 bases left between them. The CDR3 nucleotides are TGTGCCAGCAGTCCCTCGGCAGGGGCGCGGAATGGCTACACCTTC. Protein product: CASSPSAGARNGYTF.

The V gene is TRBV16, the J gene TRBJ1-1; weak D call: TRBD1 (5 bases). CDR1 is KGHSY and CDR2 is FQNENV in the germline V gene. This CDR3 has 15 residues. Trimming shortened V by 0 bases and J by 1 base, and 9 bases separated the two germline ends. The CDR3 bases are TGTGCCAGCAGCCAATCAGGGGAGGGGAACACTGAAGCTTTCTTT. This sequence encodes CASSQSGEGNTEAFF.

The chain is built from TRBV6-5 and TRBJ1-1; D is perhaps TRBD1 (5 bases). CDR3 length: 15 residues. The germline CDR1 and CDR2 sequences are MNHEY and SVGAGI. The ends were cut back, 7 bases at V and 3 bases at J, with 18 bases in the middle. The CDR3 loop reads CASITKGVGDTEAFF. The CDR3 DNA reads as TGTGCCAGCATCACAAAGGGAGTGGGGGACACTGAAGCTTTCTTT.

The J gene is TRBJ1-1, the V gene TRBV3-1 (or the pseudogene TRBV3-2); D is ambiguous. CDR1 LGHDT and CDR2 YNNKEL come from the germline V gene (reference sequence). The CDR3 consists of 14 residues. Trimming took 2 bases from V and 0 from J, leaving 7 bases between them. The DNA of the CDR3 is TGTGCCAGCAGCCAACCGACACTGAACACTGAAGCTTTCTTT. It encodes CASSQPTLNTEAFF.

V is TRBV6-5 and J is TRBJ2-7, with D perhaps TRBD1 (5 bases). This CDR3 is 15 amino acids long. Per germline, CDR1 MNHEY and CDR2 SVGAGI. The CDR3 sequence: CASAGSFVGAVGQYF. CDR3 bases: TGTGCTTCCGCCGGCAGCTTCGTAGGGGCCGTAGGGCAGTACTTC.

The chain links TRBV10-3 to TRBJ1-1; possible D gene TRBD1, 5 bases. The length of the CDR3 is 14 residues. With 4 bases removed from V and 4 bases from J, the gap between germline ends came to 13 bases. In germline, CDR1 is ENHRY, CDR2 SYGVKD. CDR3 loop: CAISAGGTSTEAFF. The CDR3 nucleotides are TGTGCCATCAGTGCCGGGGGGACGAGCACTGAAGCTTTCTTT.

The gene calls are TRBV10-3 and TRBJ2-2; perhaps TRBD1 as D (5 bases). V lost 2 bases and J 6 bases, leaving 16 bases between the germline ends. Per the germline V gene, CDR1 is ENHRY and CDR2 is SYGVKD. CDR3 length: 16 residues. CDR3 in DNA: TGTGCCATCAGTGAGGGGGCGGCAGGCGGTGCCGGGGAGCTGTTTTTT. Encoded protein: CAISEGAAGGAGELFF.

The rearrangement uses TRBV5-1 and TRBJ1-4; 7 bases align to TRBD1. Germline values: CDR1 SGHRS, CDR2 YFSETQ. V was clipped by 6 bases and J by 3 bases; unmatched bases: 2. The CDR3 spans 13 residues. This CDR3 reads CASTGGPNEKLFF. CDR3 sequence (DNA): TGCGCCAGCACAGGGGGGCCTAATGAAAAACTGTTTTTT. The full variable domain, rest sourced from reference TRBV5-1 and TRBJ1-4, is KAGVTQTPRYLIKTRGQQVTLSCSPISGHRSVSWYQQTPGQGLQFLFEYFSETQRNKGNFPGRFSGRQFSNSRSEMNVSTLELGDSALYLCASTGGPNEKLFFGSGTQLSVL.